What follows describes a single TCR beta chain. TCRdb ran MiXCR on the 5' RACE reads and lists one entry per CDR3 protein. The table lists tens of thousands of distinct CDR3 sequences, roughly 30% of them singletons. Germline-derived CDR1 and CDR2 are SGHRS and YFSETQ. The V gene end was trimmed by 4 bases and the J gene end by 1 base; junction bases not matched to a gene: 8. The CDR3 covers 16 residues. Sequences were obtained from tumor-infiltrating memory CD4+ T cells sorted from the breast tumor. As for subset: memory CD4+ T cells, CD4+CD45RO+CD25-. This chain links TRBV5-1 with TRBJ1-1, with 9 bases fitting TRBD1. The sequence was collected from a female donor with breast cancer. The chain's CDR3 is CASSPGTGSWNTEAFF. The CDR3 nucleotides are TGCGCCAGCAGCCCCGGGACAGGGTCGTGGAACACTGAAGCTTTCTTT.